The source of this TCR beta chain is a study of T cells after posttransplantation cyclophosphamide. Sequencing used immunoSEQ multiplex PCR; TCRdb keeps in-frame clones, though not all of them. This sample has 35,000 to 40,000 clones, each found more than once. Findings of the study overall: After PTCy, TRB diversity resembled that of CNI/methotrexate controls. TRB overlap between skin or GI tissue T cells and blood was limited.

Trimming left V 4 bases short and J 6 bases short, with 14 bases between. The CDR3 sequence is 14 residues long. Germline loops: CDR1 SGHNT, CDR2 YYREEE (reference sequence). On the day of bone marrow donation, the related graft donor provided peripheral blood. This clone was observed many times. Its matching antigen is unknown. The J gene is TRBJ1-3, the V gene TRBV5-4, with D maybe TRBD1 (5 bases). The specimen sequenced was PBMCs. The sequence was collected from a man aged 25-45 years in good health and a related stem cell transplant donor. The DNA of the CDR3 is TGTGCCAGCAGCCCGGACATTTTGGAAAACACCATATATTTT. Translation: CASSPDILENTIYF.